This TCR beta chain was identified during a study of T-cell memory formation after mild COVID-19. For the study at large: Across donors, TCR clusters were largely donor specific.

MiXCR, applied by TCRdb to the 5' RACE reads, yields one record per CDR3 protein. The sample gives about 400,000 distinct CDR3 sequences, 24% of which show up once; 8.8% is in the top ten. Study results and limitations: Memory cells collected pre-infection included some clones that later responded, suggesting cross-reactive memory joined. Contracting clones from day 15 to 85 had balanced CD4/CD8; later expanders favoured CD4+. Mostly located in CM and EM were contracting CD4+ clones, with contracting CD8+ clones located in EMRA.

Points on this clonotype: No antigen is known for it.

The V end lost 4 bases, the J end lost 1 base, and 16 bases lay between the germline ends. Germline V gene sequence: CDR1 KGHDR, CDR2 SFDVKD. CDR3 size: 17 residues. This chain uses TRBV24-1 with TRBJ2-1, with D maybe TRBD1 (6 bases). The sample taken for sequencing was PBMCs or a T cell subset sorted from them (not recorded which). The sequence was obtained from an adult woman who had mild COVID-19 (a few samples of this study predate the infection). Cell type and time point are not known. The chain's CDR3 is CATSDPTTGSSYNEQFF. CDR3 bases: TGTGCCACCAGTGACCCCACTACAGGGAGTTCCTACAATGAGCAGTTCTTC.